This T cell receptor beta chain came from a study of T-cell reconstitution after alpha-beta-depleted transplantation in children. Study-wide results and limits: At one year after transplant, newly produced T cells mostly accounted for T-cell counts and diversity. Certain patients had high TCRbeta diversity at day 60, and it came from recipient T cells and thymic progenitors that survived. Several hundred graft clones that had expanded were reportedly the source of alpha-beta T cells about two months after transplant.

Molecular barcoding with unique molecular identifiers was used for the TCRbeta library. TCRdb reprocessed the PCR reads with MiXCR, giving one entry per CDR3 protein. The profile covers 180,000 or so distinct CDR3 sequences, with about 6% appearing a single time and about 4.4% taken by the ten largest. A few counts support this clonotype. Antigen specificity is unknown. Germline CDR1 is LGHDT and CDR2 is YNNKEL (reference sequence). V lost 10 bases and J 11 bases, leaving 8 bases between the germline ends. The CDR3 has 8 residues. The specimen was PBMCs, collected before TCRalphabeta/CD19-depleted stem cell transplant. The origin of this receptor is a girl less than two years old with combined immunodeficiency, due to receive a stem cell transplant. The V call is TRBV3-1, the J call TRBJ1-1; D gene unclear. CDR3 DNA: TGTGCCAACCGCTGCGCTTTCTTT. It encodes CANRCAFF.